This T cell receptor (beta chain) was captured by sequencing in a study of T cell repertoires in cytomegalovirus infection. The overall study: Public TCR beta signature analysis indicated the presence of both CMV infection and matching HLA type.

MiXCR, applied by TCRdb to the reads, yields one record per CDR3 protein. The data show about 78,000 distinct CDR3 sequences, roughly 37% seen once. This clonotype was detected only a few times. Its cognate antigen is unknown. Trimming took off 4 bases at V and 0 bases at J, with 6 bases between the two ends. The CDR3 length is 13 residues. Germline V gene lookup returns CDR1 ENHRY and CDR2 SYGVKD. Points from the study as a whole: The ex vivo response was dominated by HLA-C-restricted CMV-specific TCR beta clonotypes.

The V gene is TRBV10-3, the J gene TRBJ1-2; D is uncertain. Sequenced here: CD8+ T cells from cultured PBMCs, sampled from culture after CMV antigen stimulation. This clonotype was obtained from a human donor in good health (CMV status not recorded). Some clones in this sample may be carry-over from other donors' samples. The CDR3 sequence is CAISGATNYGYTF. CDR3 in DNA: TGTGCCATCAGTGGGGCCACTAACTATGGCTACACCTTC.